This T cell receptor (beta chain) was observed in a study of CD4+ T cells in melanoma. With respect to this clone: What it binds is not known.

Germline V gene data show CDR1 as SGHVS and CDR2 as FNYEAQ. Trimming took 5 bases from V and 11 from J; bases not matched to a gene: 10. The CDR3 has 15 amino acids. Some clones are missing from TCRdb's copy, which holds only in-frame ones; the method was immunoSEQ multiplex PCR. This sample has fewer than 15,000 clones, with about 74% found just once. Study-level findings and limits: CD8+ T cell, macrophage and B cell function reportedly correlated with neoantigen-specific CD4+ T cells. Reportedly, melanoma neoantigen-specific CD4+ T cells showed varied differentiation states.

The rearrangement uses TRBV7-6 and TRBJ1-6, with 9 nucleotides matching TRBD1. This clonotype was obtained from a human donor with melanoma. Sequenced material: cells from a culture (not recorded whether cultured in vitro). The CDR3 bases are TGTGCCAGCAGCGGACCCGGGACAGGGAGGACACCCCTCCACTTT. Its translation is CASSGPGTGRTPLHF.